Shown below are 24 T cell receptor beta chains from a single sample sequenced in a study of cytomegalovirus exposure and HLA in healthy donors. Profiling relied on immunoSEQ multiplex PCR, and the TCRdb table lists in-frame clones only, not all of them. The table has more than 45,000 clones, about 91% seen once. Material: PBMCs. The receptors shown here come from a woman aged 18 to 35 in good health and CMV-seronegative.

The chain joins TRBV5-5 to TRBJ2-7, with 11 positions matching TRBD2. The J segment lost 3 bases and the V segment lost 4 bases, leaving 3 bases of the junction unmatched. The CDR3 consists of 14 residues. The V gene's germline CDR1 is SGHKS and CDR2 YYEKEE (reference sequence). CDR3 in DNA: TGTGCCAGCAGCCACACTAGCGGGAGCTACGAGCAGTACTTC. It specifies CASSHTSGSYEQYF.

The chain combines TRBV2 with TRBJ2-2, with TRBD1 matching 10 bases. J gave up 4 bases and V 6 bases, and 5 bases lay outside the gene matches. The V gene's germline CDR1 is SNHLY and CDR2 FYNNEI. This CDR3 is 15 amino acids long. The CDR3, as DNA: TGTGCCAGCAGGGCCCGGACAGGGGGCACCGGGGAGCTGTTTTTT. It specifies CASRARTGGTGELFF.

The chain uses TRBV27 and TRBJ2-3, with D possibly TRBD2 on 6 matching bases. The CDR3 length is 15 residues. Germline V gene sequence: CDR1 MNHEY, CDR2 SMNVEV (reference sequence). Trimming pared 2 bases from V and 2 bases from J, leaving 11 bases between. CDR3 loop: CASSLQAGFTDTQYF. In DNA form, the CDR3 reads TGTGCCAGCAGTTTACAAGCGGGCTTCACAGATACGCAGTATTTT.

This chain connects TRBV5-4 to TRBJ1-4, with TRBD1 matching 7 bases. The CDR3 is 14 residues long. Germline lookup yields CDR1 SGHNT and CDR2 YYREEE (reference sequence). V lost 3 bases and J lost 5; bases outside the gene matches: 4. DNA of the CDR3: TGTGCCAGCAGCTCTCAGGGGGGAAATGAAAAACTGTTTTTT. Translated: CASSSQGGNEKLFF.

This sequence joins TRBV4-1 and TRBJ2-4, with 11 bases aligning to TRBD2. Per the germline V gene, CDR1 is MGHRA and CDR2 is YSYEKL. The CDR3 runs to 16 residues. Trimming took 4 bases from V and 0 from J; bases not matched to a gene: 2. In DNA, the CDR3 is TGCGCCAGCAGCCTTGGACTAGCGGGAGCCAAAAACATTCAGTACTTC. This codes for CASSLGLAGAKNIQYF.

The chain combines TRBV21-1 with TRBJ1-4; the table gives TRBD1 as D, unverified against the DNA. TRBV21-1 counts as a pseudogene. This CDR3 is 17 amino acids long. Here the CDR3 DNA reads TGTGCCAGCGAGCCAGGGGGCCCTAAGACAACTAATGAAAAACTGTTTTTT. Encoded protein: CASEPGGPKTTNEKLFF.

This chain links TRBV19 with TRBJ2-1; possible D gene TRBD2, 6 bases. Trimming took 1 base from V and 3 from J, leaving 16 bases between them. Germline CDR1 and CDR2: LNHDA and SQIVND (reference sequence). This CDR3 contains 17 residues. The chain's CDR3 is CASSIGRLADYYNEQFF. CDR3 DNA sequence: TGTGCCAGTAGTATAGGGAGGCTGGCGGACTACTACAATGAGCAGTTCTTC. The full variable domain, rest sourced from reference TRBV19 and TRBJ2-1, is DGGITQSPKYLFRKEGQNVTLSCEQNLNHDAMYWYRQDPGQGLRLIYYSQIVNDFQKGDIAEGYSVSREKKESFPLTVTSAQKNPTAFYLCASSIGRLADYYNEQFFGPGTRLTVL.

This chain joins TRBV19 and TRBJ2-2, with 7 bases identical to TRBD2. CDR3 length: 16 amino acids. V lost 3 bases to trimming and J lost 5 bases; unmatched junction nucleotides: 9. Germline V CDR1 and CDR2: LNHDA, SQIVND (reference sequence). CDR3 amino acids: CASSIDSGGLTGELFF. For the CDR3, the DNA is TGTGCCAGTAGTATTGACTCGGGAGGTTTGACCGGGGAGCTGTTTTTT.

The V gene is TRBV6-1, the J gene TRBJ1-6; 7 nucleotides agree with TRBD1. Germline values: CDR1 MNHNS, CDR2 SASEGT. V was pared by 4 bases and J by 8 bases, with 11 bases of the junction left unmatched. The CDR3 has 16 amino acids. In DNA, the CDR3 is TGTGCCAGCAGTGGACAGGGCTTAGGGCCGGATTCACCCCTCCACTTT. This encodes CASSGQGLGPDSPLHF.

The J gene is TRBJ2-3, the V gene TRBV9; TRBD2 matches 8 bases. CDR1 and CDR2 (germline): SGDLS, YYNGEE. This CDR3 comprises 16 residues. V was clipped by 0 bases and J by 6 bases; unmatched bases: 9. CDR3 bases: TGTGCCAGCAGCGTAGAGGGTAGCGGGATCGGCGATACGCAGTATTTT. This gives the protein CASSVEGSGIGDTQYF.

This clone was detected once. Because the CDR3 is missing its conserved closing phenylalanine or tryptophan, this is likely a read error. The limits of the CDR3 on the DNA are not certain, so only TCRdb's listed CDR3 is given. The rearrangement uses TRBV5-6 and TRBJ2-4; TRBD1, the D gene given by the table, was not confirmed from the DNA. Germline assignment: CDR1 SGHDT and CDR2 YYEEEE. Ends included, the CDR3 has 12 residues. The CDR3 loop reads CASSPGTGAIIL.

The rearrangement links TRBV6-5 to TRBJ1-2; maybe TRBD1 (5 bases). Per germline, CDR1 MNHEY and CDR2 SVGAGI. The CDR3 length is 13 residues. V was shortened by 4 bases and J by 4 bases, with 10 bases between the two germline ends. Here the CDR3 reads CASSSRGGYGYTF. CDR3 coding DNA: TGTGCCAGCAGTTCTCGGGGGGGCTATGGCTACACCTTC.

The CDR3, as DNA: TGCGCCAGCAGCCCGGGGACAGCTCAAGAGACCCAGTACTTC. Its translation: CASSPGTAQETQYF. The rearrangement links TRBV5-1 to TRBJ2-5, with 7 nucleotides matching TRBD1. The length of the CDR3 is 14 residues. V shed 4 bases, J shed 2 bases, and the junction held 5 bases outside the gene matches. CDR1 is SGHRS, CDR2 YFSETQ, per germline.

The gene calls are TRBV14 and TRBJ2-7; D ambiguous. CDR3 length: 11 amino acids. Germline-derived CDR1 and CDR2 are SGHDN and FVKESK. The ends were cut back, 2 bases at V and 11 bases at J, with 10 bases in the middle. The CDR3 is CASSQYGGEYF. CDR3 sequence (DNA): TGTGCCAGCAGCCAATACGGCGGAGAGTACTTC.

This chain connects TRBV19 to TRBJ2-5; 9 bases agree with TRBD1. The CDR3 covers 14 residues. Germline V gene lookup returns CDR1 LNHDA and CDR2 SQIVND (reference sequence). V shed 6 bases and J 3 bases; nucleotides not matched to a gene: 5. CDR3 sequence (DNA): TGTGCCAGTAGAACAGGGGGCGTAGAAGAGACCCAGTACTTC. Translation gives CASRTGGVEETQYF. The full variable domain, completed using reference TRBV19 and TRBJ2-5, is DGGITQSPKYLFRKEGQNVTLSCEQNLNHDAMYWYRQDPGQGLRLIYYSQIVNDFQKGDIAEGYSVSREKKESFPLTVTSAQKNPTAFYLCASRTGGVEETQYFGPGTRLLVL.

The chain employs TRBV5-1 and TRBJ1-1; no firm D call. Germline V gene data show CDR1 as SGHRS and CDR2 as YFSETQ. The V end lost 1 base, the J end lost 1 base, and 8 bases lay between the germline ends. This CDR3 region has 14 residues. The CDR3 DNA reads TGCGCCAGCAGCTTGTTACATTCGAACACTGAAGCTTTCTTT. It translates to CASSLLHSNTEAFF.

The CDR3, as DNA: TGTGCCTGGAGCGGGCCATGGGGCCCCGAACAAGATACGCAGTATTTT. Its protein product is CAWSGPWGPEQDTQYF. The V gene is TRBV30, the J gene TRBJ2-3, with a weak D call TRBD1 (5 bases). The germline V gene encodes CDR1 GTSNPN and CDR2 SVGIG (reference sequence). CDR3 length: 16 residues. The V gene lost 3 bases and the J gene lost 5 bases, with 21 bases spanning the gap.

This chain links TRBV2 with TRBJ1-1; D remains unclear. The CDR3 contains 15 residues. Germline-derived CDR1 and CDR2 are SNHLY and FYNNEI. Trimming stripped 2 bases from V and 0 bases from J, with 10 bases between. CDR3 loop: CASSEIVGVNTEAFF. The CDR3 bases are TGTGCCAGCAGTGAAATAGTCGGGGTGAACACTGAAGCTTTCTTT.

Only one count was recorded for this clone. The chain joins TRBV7-2 to TRBJ2-7, with TRBD2 matching 11 bases. This CDR3 spans 16 amino acids. V shed 4 bases, J shed 5 bases, and the junction held 10 bases outside the gene matches. Per germline, CDR1 SGHTA and CDR2 FQGNSA. The CDR3 loop is CASSYIAGGPLNEQYF. The CDR3 nucleotides read TGTGCCAGCAGCTACATAGCGGGAGGGCCGCTTAACGAGCAGTACTTC.

The genes are TRBV2 and TRBJ2-3; D possibly corresponds to TRBD2 (6 bases). With 6 bases removed from V and 1 base from J, the gap between germline ends came to 14 bases. Looked up from germline, CDR1 is SNHLY and CDR2 is FYNNEI. This CDR3 is 15 amino acids long. In DNA, the CDR3 is TGTGCCAGCAGCCTCGGGACTCTCCGCACAGATACGCAGTATTTT. Protein product: CASSLGTLRTDTQYF.

This rearrangement joins TRBV19 to TRBJ2-7; perhaps TRBD1 as D (6 bases). This CDR3 contains 12 residues. Per the germline V gene, CDR1 is LNHDA and CDR2 is SQIVND (reference sequence). V shed 3 bases and J shed 5 bases, with 8 bases lying between them. CDR3 sequence (DNA): TGTGCCAGTAGTATGGGGGCGAACGAGCAGTACTTC. It translates to CASSMGANEQYF.

The rearrangement links TRBV5-1 to TRBJ1-6; the match to TRBD1 covers 7 bases. The CDR3 has 16 amino acids. The V gene end was trimmed by 2 bases and the J gene end by 7 bases; junction bases not matched to a gene: 9. The germline gives CDR1 SGHRS, CDR2 YFSETQ. Written as DNA, the CDR3 is TGCGCCAGCAGCTTAGACCCCGGGACAGCCAATTCACCCCTCCACTTT. Residues: CASSLDPGTANSPLHF. The whole variable domain, filled in from reference TRBV5-1 and TRBJ1-6, reads KAGVTQTPRYLIKTRGQQVTLSCSPISGHRSVSWYQQTPGQGLQFLFEYFSETQRNKGNFPGRFSGRQFSNSRSEMNVSTLELGDSALYLCASSLDPGTANSPLHFGNGTRLTVT.

The chain employs TRBV2 and TRBJ2-1, with TRBD1 as a possible D gene (5 bases). Trimming took off 5 bases at V and 1 base at J, with 15 bases between the two ends. Germline values: CDR1 SNHLY, CDR2 FYNNEI. This CDR3 comprises 16 residues. Written as DNA, the CDR3 is TGTGCCAGCAGTACCAGGGTAGCCGGGTCCTACAATGAGCAGTTCTTC. This gives the protein CASSTRVAGSYNEQFF.

This chain joins TRBV18 and TRBJ1-2, with TRBD1 identical over 8 bases. From germline, CDR1 is KGHSH and CDR2 LQKENI. V dropped 1 base and J dropped 5; count of bases not matched to a gene: 3. This CDR3 has 14 amino acids. The CDR3 here is CASSPLRGLYGYTF. DNA for the CDR3: TGTGCCAGCTCACCACTCAGGGGGCTTTATGGCTACACCTTC.